These 25 T cell receptor beta chains originate from one sample sequenced in a study of blood T cell repertoires in COVID-19. Using immunoSEQ multiplex PCR, the repertoire was profiled, and TCRdb retains in-frame clones only, with some absent. The sample contains 200,000 to 250,000 clones, 65% to 85% of which appear only once. Material for sequencing was peripheral blood. The receptor source for this set is a human donor in a cohort sampled during active COVID-19.

The chain couples TRBV30 to TRBJ1-5; D not certain. V was clipped by 3 bases and J by 1 base, with 13 bases between them. The CDR3 covers 15 residues. Looked up from germline, CDR1 is GTSNPN and CDR2 is SVGIG (reference sequence). The CDR3 spells CAWSPPPGSNQPQHF. The CDR3 DNA reads as TGTGCCTGGAGCCCACCACCCGGGAGCAATCAGCCCCAGCATTTT.

The chain recombines TRBV28 with TRBJ1-5; TRBD1 matches at 7 bases. After removal of 5 bases from V and 1 base from J, the junction contained 14 bases not matched to a gene. In germline, CDR1 is MDHEN, CDR2 SYDVKM. The CDR3 is 18 amino acids. The CDR3 spells CASSTTGTVHTSNQPQHF. Here the CDR3 DNA reads TGTGCCAGCAGTACAACCGGGACAGTCCATACAAGCAATCAGCCCCAGCATTTT.

The chain combines TRBV5-1 with TRBJ2-7; a weak D match, TRBD1 (5 bases). The length of the CDR3 is 14 residues. Germline CDR1 is SGHRS and CDR2 is YFSETQ. V gave up 0 bases and J gave up 5 bases, with 12 bases separating them. CDR3 region: CASSLGRVFDEQYF. The CDR3, as DNA: TGCGCCAGCAGCTTGGGCAGGGTATTCGACGAGCAGTACTTC.

This clone is a singleton in its sample. The J gene is TRBJ1-1, the V gene TRBV5-1; tentatively, D is TRBD1 (5 bases). V dropped 0 bases and J dropped 3 bases, with 6 bases sitting between them. CDR1 and CDR2 (germline): SGHRS, YFSETQ. The length of the CDR3 is 13 residues. In DNA form, the CDR3 reads TGCGCCAGCAGCTTGGCGGGGGACACTGAAGCTTTCTTT. Translation gives CASSLAGDTEAFF.

The V and J genes are TRBV7-2 and TRBJ2-1, with 10 nucleotides matching TRBD1. CDR3 length: 16 residues. Germline-derived CDR1 and CDR2 are SGHTA and FQGNSA. V shed 4 bases, J shed 7 bases, and the junction held 10 bases outside the gene matches. The CDR3 sequence: CASSSDRDRGYNEQFF. Here the CDR3 DNA reads TGTGCCAGCAGCTCGGACCGGGACAGGGGTTATAATGAGCAGTTCTTC.

The rearrangement joins TRBV7-3 to TRBJ2-2; 9 bases map to TRBD1. CDR3 size: 15 residues. The germline gives CDR1 SGHTA, CDR2 FQGTGA. V trimming: 4 bases; J trimming: 6 bases; junction bases outside the gene matches: 6. The CDR3, as DNA: TGTGCCAGCAGCTCATGGACAGGGGCTGCCGGGGAGCTGTTTTTT. Amino acids: CASSSWTGAAGELFF.

The chain has TRBV7-2 and TRBJ2-7, with TRBD2 matching over 7 bases. The CDR3 is 14 amino acids. V lost 5 bases and J lost 7; bases outside the gene matches: 11. The V gene's germline CDR1 is SGHTA and CDR2 FQGNSA. The DNA of the CDR3 is TGTGCCAGCAGCCTCCTTCGGGAGGTCAGGGAGCAGTACTTC. It encodes CASSLLREVREQYF. The full variable domain, in which reference TRBV7-2 and TRBJ2-7 provide the parts outside the CDR3, is GAGVSQSPSNKVTEKGKDVELRCDPISGHTALYWYRQSLGQGLEFLIYFQGNSAPDKSGLPSDRFSAERTGGSVSTLTIQRTQQEDSAVYLCASSLLREVREQYFGPGTRLTVT.

This clone occurred once. The chain employs TRBV5-5 and TRBJ1-2; D is possibly TRBD1 (6 bases). The CDR3 is 13 amino acids. V was clipped by 1 base and J by 2 bases, with 6 bases between them. The germline V gene has CDR1 SGHKS and CDR2 YYEKEE (reference sequence). The CDR3 coding sequence is TGTGCCAGCAGCTTGAGGGGGAACTATGGCTACACCTTC. It yields the protein CASSLRGNYGYTF.

CDR3 sequence (DNA): TGTGCCAGTAGTATAGACGGGTATGTCACGCGCGAGCAGTACTTC. It specifies CASSIDGYVTREQYF. The chain employs TRBV19 and TRBJ2-7; unclear D gene. There are 15 residues in the CDR3. Germline V gene data show CDR1 as LNHDA and CDR2 as SQIVND (reference sequence). V lost 0 bases to trimming and J lost 6 bases, with 15 bases between them.

This chain joins TRBV9 and TRBJ1-1; 8 bases agree with TRBD1. Losses at the gene ends were 4 bases for V and 3 bases for J; bases not matched to a gene: 5. Per the germline V gene, CDR1 is SGDLS and CDR2 is YYNGEE. The length of the CDR3 is 14 residues. CDR3 nucleotide sequence: TGTGCCAGCAGCACGACAGGGGTGCACACTGAAGCTTTCTTT. Its translation: CASSTTGVHTEAFF.

The V and J genes are TRBV28 and TRBJ2-1; 10 positions agree with TRBD2. Looked up from germline, CDR1 is MDHEN and CDR2 is SYDVKM. Trimming removed 6 bases from V and 9 bases from J; junction bases left unmatched: 20. The CDR3 runs to 18 residues. The CDR3 sequence is CASSAGGQPAGGPGEQFF. As DNA, the CDR3 is TGTGCCAGCAGCGCCGGTGGACAACCAGCGGGAGGGCCTGGTGAGCAGTTCTTC.

Comment on this clone: The sample has other DNA sequences that encode this CDR3 too. The chain is built from TRBV15 and TRBJ1-2; tentative D call: TRBD1 (6 bases). V dropped 6 bases and J dropped 5 bases, with 19 bases sitting between them. This CDR3 is 15 amino acids long. The germline gives CDR1 LNHNV, CDR2 YYDKDF (reference sequence). CDR3 region: CATREKSGQLYGYTF. In nucleotides, the CDR3 is TGTGCCACCAGGGAGAAAAGTGGACAGCTGTATGGCTACACCTTC.

The chain joins TRBV13 to TRBJ2-5; a weak D match, TRBD1 (5 bases). This CDR3 has 13 residues. V lost 5 bases, J lost 4 bases, and 11 bases lay in between. CDR1 is PRHDT and CDR2 is FYEKMQ in the germline V gene (reference sequence). In nucleotides, the CDR3 is TGTGCCAGCAGCAGTGACAGTCCAGAGACCCAGTACTTC. It specifies CASSSDSPETQYF.

This chain joins TRBV4-2 and TRBJ2-1, with a weak D call TRBD1 (6 bases). With 0 bases removed from V and 8 bases from J, the gap between germline ends came to 20 bases. CDR1 LGHNA and CDR2 YNFKEQ come from the germline V gene. The CDR3 runs 17 residues. CDR3 sequence: CASSQESGQYSGYEQFF. In DNA, the CDR3 is TGTGCCAGCAGCCAAGAGTCCGGACAGTATTCGGGCTATGAGCAGTTCTTC.

This rearrangement joins TRBV28 to TRBJ2-3, with 15 bases matching TRBD2. The CDR3 loop spans 17 amino acids. J gave up 5 bases and V 1 base, and 4 bases lay outside the gene matches. Germline CDR1 reads MDHEN; CDR2 reads SYDVKM. The CDR3 nucleotides read TGTGCCAGCAGTTTATCGGGACTAGCGGGAGGCGGAGATACGCAGTATTTT. Translated, it gives CASSLSGLAGGGDTQYF.

The chain employs TRBV2 and TRBJ1-5, with TRBD1 as a possible D gene (6 bases). CDR3 length: 14 amino acids. Germline V CDR1 and CDR2: SNHLY, FYNNEI. The V and J ends lost 0 bases and 6 bases respectively, with 9 bases between them. The CDR3 DNA follows: TGTGCCAGCAGTGAAGCAACAGGGAGTCAGCCCCAGCATTTT. Protein sequence: CASSEATGSQPQHF.

CDR3 amino acids: CASSQDGRVHQPQHF. The CDR3 DNA is TGTGCCAGCAGCCAAGACGGGCGGGTCCATCAGCCCCAGCATTTT. The rearrangement uses TRBV3-1 (or the pseudogene TRBV3-2) and TRBJ1-5, with D unresolved. The V end lost 0 bases, the J end lost 5 bases, and 11 bases lay between the germline ends. Germline loops: CDR1 LGHDT, CDR2 YNNKEL (reference sequence). The CDR3 has 15 residues.

V gene TRBV2 combines with J gene TRBJ1-1; a weak D match, TRBD1 (5 bases). Per germline, CDR1 SNHLY and CDR2 FYNNEI. V gave up 7 bases and J gave up 1 base, with 16 bases separating them. The CDR3 consists of 15 residues. The chain's CDR3 is CASTMDHQGNTEAFF. In DNA, the CDR3 is TGTGCCAGCACTATGGACCACCAGGGGAACACTGAAGCTTTCTTT. Variable domain in full (rest from reference TRBV2 and TRBJ1-1): EPEVTQTPSHQVTQMGQEVILRCVPISNHLYFYWYRQILGQKVEFLVSFYNNEISEKSEIFDDQFSVERPDGSNFTLKIRSTKLEDSAMYFCASTMDHQGNTEAFFGQGTRLTVV.

This chain connects TRBV7-2 to TRBJ2-1, with a weak D call TRBD1 (6 bases). The CDR3 loop spans 15 amino acids. V lost 2 bases and J lost 6, with 14 bases in between. Per the germline V gene, CDR1 is SGHTA and CDR2 is FQGNSA. CDR3 DNA sequence: TGTGCCAGCAGCTTAAGTCCGGGACACTCCAATGAGCAGTTCTTC. Protein sequence: CASSLSPGHSNEQFF. Based on the CDR3 plus reference TRBV7-2 and TRBJ2-1, the full variable domain is GAGVSQSPSNKVTEKGKDVELRCDPISGHTALYWYRQSLGQGLEFLIYFQGNSAPDKSGLPSDRFSAERTGGSVSTLTIQRTQQEDSAVYLCASSLSPGHSNEQFFGPGTRLTVL.

For the CDR3, the DNA is TGTGCCAGCAGCCAGCAGACAGGGGAACAGCCCCAGCATTTT. It yields the protein CASSQQTGEQPQHF. The gene calls are TRBV11-2 and TRBJ1-5; 8 bases are a match to TRBD1. Trimming cost V 5 bases and J 7 bases; bases outside gene matches: 7. This CDR3 has 14 amino acids. CDR1 and CDR2 (germline): SGHAT, FQNNGV. Variable domain in full (rest from reference TRBV11-2 and TRBJ1-5): EAGVAQSPRYKIIEKRQSVAFWCNPISGHATLYWYQQILGQGPKLLIQFQNNGVVDDSQLPKDRFSAERLKGVDSTLKIQPAKLEDSAVYLCASSQQTGEQPQHFGDGTRLSIL.

The rearrangement uses TRBV7-2 and TRBJ1-1; maybe TRBD1 (6 bases). This CDR3 contains 13 residues. Germline V gene sequence: CDR1 SGHTA, CDR2 FQGNSA. Between the trimmed V and J ends, which lost 5 bases and 1 base, there was a span of 8 bases. CDR3 nucleotides: TGTGCCAGCAGCGTACAGGGGAACACTGAAGCTTTCTTT. Its translation: CASSVQGNTEAFF.

V is TRBV19 and J is TRBJ1-1; 7 bases fit TRBD1. The CDR3 extends over 14 amino acids. CDR1 and CDR2 (germline): LNHDA, SQIVND (reference sequence). V lost 2 bases, J lost 4 bases, and 4 bases stayed unmatched. In DNA, the CDR3 is TGTGCCAGTAGTATAAACAGGGGACCCACTGAAGCTTTCTTT. It encodes CASSINRGPTEAFF.

The rearrangement links TRBV5-1 to TRBJ1-5; D perhaps matches TRBD1 (5 bases). The CDR3 extends over 14 amino acids. V lost 4 bases and J lost 2, with 10 bases in between. The germline gives CDR1 SGHRS, CDR2 YFSETQ. CDR3 sequence reads: CASSVGDGNQPQHF. The DNA for the CDR3 is TGCGCCAGCAGCGTAGGGGATGGCAATCAGCCCCAGCATTTT.

The chain carries TRBV29-1 and TRBJ2-1, with D perhaps matching TRBD1 (6 bases). CDR3 size: 13 residues. V gave up 4 bases and J gave up 3 bases, with 10 bases separating them. CDR1 and CDR2 from the germline V gene are SQVTM and ANQGSEA. The DNA of the CDR3 is TGCAGCGTTGGCCAGGGGATCTACAATGAGCAGTTCTTC. Its translation is CSVGQGIYNEQFF.

The chain is built from TRBV5-6 and TRBJ1-1, with a tentative D call TRBD1 (6 bases). The CDR3 covers 15 residues. CDR1 is SGHDT, CDR2 YYEEEE, per germline. Trimming cost V 1 base and J 4 bases, with 14 bases left between them. The CDR3 DNA is TGTGCCAGCAGCTTGTTGGAGGGGGAGGGCACTGAAGCTTTCTTT. Translating gives CASSLLEGEGTEAFF.